A single sample gave rise to the 2 T cell receptor beta chains below, sequenced in a study of identical twins (dated by TCRdb to 2016 to 2017). The library was made by 5' RACE. The instrument given in TCRdb is Illumina HiSeq 2000. The public sequencing data were trimmed at Q25 with fastp and processed into clonotypes with MiXCR by TCRdb, which kept only in-frame beta chains. Rows are combined by CDR3 protein, so each entry shows the most common genes and DNA. The sample yields fewer than 650,000 distinct CDR3 sequences; 7.5% to 10% were counted once. Jointly, the top ten make up roughly 3.2% of the sample. These sequences were also reported in another study, on yellow fever vaccine responses in identical twins.

Sequenced material: PBMCs. Every receptor here comes from a woman under 30 in good health.

This clonotype has only a few counts. The chain joins TRBV2 to TRBJ2-3; D unclear. V lost 3 bases to trimming and J lost 2 bases, with 12 bases between them. The CDR3 loop spans 15 amino acids. The germline V gene encodes CDR1 SNHLY and CDR2 FYNNEI. CDR3 nucleotides: TGTGCCAGCAGTGACATAAGGCAGATCACAGATACGCAGTATTTT. It yields the protein CASSDIRQITDTQYF.

The sample holds a few counts of this clonotype. The chain couples TRBV4-1 to TRBJ2-7; tentatively, D is TRBD1 (5 bases). CDR1 is MGHRA and CDR2 is YSYEKL in the germline V gene. This CDR3 is 15 amino acids long. Trimming cost V 1 base and J 5 bases, with 15 bases left between them. This CDR3 is CASSQAGFGIDEQYF. DNA of the CDR3: TGCGCCAGCAGCCAAGCAGGGTTTGGGATTGACGAGCAGTACTTC.